The sequence of this TCR beta chain was determined in a study of T-cell reconstitution after alpha-beta-depleted transplantation in children. Study-wide points: The high TCRbeta diversity at day 60 in some patients came from surviving recipient T cells and thymic progenitors. A year had passed since transplant, and T-cell counts and diversity by then came mostly from newly produced T cells.

Unique molecular identifiers were used to barcode this TCRbeta library. TCRdb reprocessed the PCR reads with MiXCR, giving one entry per CDR3 protein. The sample yields about 580,000 distinct CDR3 sequences, about 23% seen once. At least ten counts were recorded for this clonotype. Its antigen is unknown. Per germline, CDR1 SGHTS and CDR2 YDEGEE. The CDR3 has 14 amino acids. Trimming stripped 5 bases from V and 5 bases from J, with 15 bases between. Sequenced here: PBMCs, mostly from graft donor cells, sampled 360 days after TCRalphabeta/CD19-depleted stem cell transplant. This chain joins TRBV5-8 and TRBJ2-3; D is uncertain. This receptor was obtained from a boy younger than two who had a stem cell transplant for acute myeloid leukemia, so the T cells may come from the graft donor. The CDR3 region is CASSLPGGEDTQYF. DNA for the CDR3: TGTGCCAGCAGTCTCCCTGGCGGAGAAGATACGCAGTATTTT.